This section outlines one T cell receptor beta chain sequence together with its context. Germline lookup yields CDR1 MNHEY and CDR2 SVGAGI. This CDR3 comprises 11 residues. With 7 bases removed from V and 10 bases from J, the gap between germline ends came to 12 bases. Only in-frame clones appear in the TCRdb table, and some are missing; sequencing was by immunoSEQ multiplex PCR. The sample carries a few hundred thousand clones, roughly 88% recorded once. This specimen belongs to a study of cytomegalovirus exposure and HLA in healthy donors. This TCR derives from a woman aged 18-35 years in good health and CMV-seronegative. The chain combines TRBV6-5 with TRBJ2-3; tentative D call: TRBD1 (6 bases). The sequenced material came from PBMCs. CDR3: CASTLGAAQYF. DNA of the CDR3: TGTGCCAGCACACTGGGGGCTGCGCAGTATTTT.